The following is a T cell receptor (beta chain) sequence with its context. This clone was counted between two and nine times. Its cognate antigen has yet to be identified. No base-level quality is on record; no much larger clone is a single base apart. This entry is derived from a study of neoadjuvant anti-PD-1 for oral cavity cancer (dated by TCRdb to 2020 to 2023). As for the study more broadly: Before curative-intent surgical resection, most patients were given three to four biweekly doses of nivolumab at 3 mg/kg. Under RECIST 1.1, patients with complete response, partial response or stable disease were classed as responders, and patients with progression were classed as non-responders. Patients without progression received a fourth nivolumab dose around day 43 and underwent definitive surgical resection on days 50-56. There were roughly 11 patients in the parent correlative cohort, and the response rate was less than 40%. Study-wide findings and limitations: Within PBMCs, T cell clonality (Gini index) was significantly higher in non-responders than responders after neoadjuvant nivolumab. Higher pretreatment blood Treg/Th17 ratios correlated with higher pretreatment blood TCRbeta clonality and lower post-treatment tumor TCRbeta clonality. Only a few patients per response group were included in the TCR analyses, and the authors called for validation in larger cohorts.

Read against the paper, the sample's time point label means: before neoadjuvant nivolumab. The patients had newly diagnosed stage II-IVA oral cavity squamous cell carcinoma and had not received any prior systemic or radiation treatment. The cohort was composed of patients with HPV-negative, locally advanced oral cavity squamous cell carcinoma. Peripheral blood mononuclear cells were analyzed directly and were not maintained or expanded in culture. The samples were drawn from a longitudinal correlative study tied to a single-arm phase II trial testing neoadjuvant nivolumab in oral cavity squamous cell carcinoma. Genomic DNA-based TCRbeta sequencing was performed on subject-matched pre- and post-treatment PBMCs and tumors from three responders and three non-responders. Peripheral blood mononuclear cells were collected once before nivolumab treatment and again after treatment, at the time of surgery. The Maxwell RSC DNA from Cells kit was used to extract genomic DNA from PBMCs.

Based on the germline V gene, the CDR1 and CDR2 sequences are SGHRS and YFSETQ. From cysteine to phenylalanine, the CDR3 is 20 amino acids long. Only CDR3 DNA remains: 60 bases, in frame from the first base. Trimming takes 3 bases from V and 5 bases from J, and the germline ends sit 32 bases apart. For deep sequencing, each PBMC sample was run in six replicates, with libraries mostly built from 400 to 550 ng of input genomic DNA. Following the manufacturer's instructions, the team built TCRbeta libraries using the immunoSEQ hsTCRbeta kit. The finished libraries were brought together in one pool at approximately 3.1 nM, which was then read using an Illumina NovaSeq 6000 S4 flow cell. On the study's bioinformatics: Raw data preprocessing and quality control were performed with the immunoSEQ Analyzer. The analysis was restricted to productive rearrangements, with each unique CDR3 amino acid sequence defining a clonotype. Repertoire clonality was estimated as the Gini-Simpson index, which was computed with the R package tcR. Student's t test was used to compare Gini indices, while Pearson correlation assessed associations with tumor size change. TCRdb re-hosts the immuneACCESS table, in-frame sequences only. Its copies lack some clones; in the studies checked, an unresolved V gene accounts for under half of them, and the cause for the rest is not known. From that table come the V and J calls and clone size; the DNA was used to work out D and trimming. Within this sample are tens of thousands of clones, with over 70% of them counted one time only. Roughly 3.4% of the sample belongs to the ten largest clones.

Here the sequenced sample was PBMCs, taken before nivolumab (anti-PD-1) treatment. This sequence uses TRBV5-1 and TRBJ1-2; TRBD1 could be the D gene, as 6 bases match. This sequence was found in a person aged 40 to 85 with oral cavity squamous cell carcinoma. The DNA sequence follows: TGCGCCAGCAGCTCCCCTGGCATGTCAACGTCAGGGGTCAAGGGGTATGGCTACACCTTC. Its protein product is CASSSPGMSTSGVKGYGYTF.